The clone carrying this TCR beta chain was detected only once. Some clones are missing from TCRdb's copy, which holds only in-frame ones; the method was immunoSEQ multiplex PCR. This sample has around 130,000 clones; about 88% occur once, and the top ten carry around 3.2%. The sample belongs to a study of PD-L1 blockade in urothelial cancer. The CDR3 length is 17 residues. The germline gives CDR1 MRHNA, CDR2 SNTAGT. Trimming left V 0 bases short and J 4 bases short, with 18 bases between. The time point was: pretreatment peripheral blood. The sample was PBMCs, taken around atezolizumab (anti-PD-L1) treatment. The rearrangement uses TRBV6-4 and TRBJ1-2; tentative D call: TRBD1 (5 bases). The TCR was taken from a man aged 50-59 years with urothelial cancer. This CDR3 reads CASSDSGRGDYGYGYTF. CDR3 coding DNA: TGTGCCAGCAGTGACTCAGGCAGAGGGGACTACGGCTATGGCTACACCTTC.